The next 20 T cell receptor beta chains were all read from a single sample in a study of T cell responses to AZD1222 COVID-19 vaccine. Sequenced by immunoSEQ multiplex PCR; TCRdb stores in-frame clones only, minus some. The ten top clones account for over 2%, within a sample of about 140,000 clones. Sequenced input: peripheral blood. The source of these receptors is an adult in good health.

CDR3 protein: CASSLDTNSGNTIYF. The CDR3 DNA reads TGTGCCAGCAGCTTAGACACCAACTCTGGAAACACCATATATTTT. J is TRBJ1-3 and V is TRBV7-3, with D uncertain. The V and J ends lost 2 bases and 0 bases respectively, with 8 bases between them. Per germline, CDR1 SGHTA and CDR2 FQGTGA. The length of the CDR3 is 15 residues.

The gene calls are TRBV11-1 and TRBJ2-7; D perhaps matches TRBD1 (5 bases). CDR3 length: 14 amino acids. Germline V gene data show CDR1 as SGHAT and CDR2 as FQDESV (reference sequence). The V end lost 1 base, the J end lost 5 bases, and 12 bases lay between the germline ends. The CDR3 sequence is CASSLEWWGNEQYF. CDR3 nucleotides: TGTGCCAGCAGCTTAGAATGGTGGGGCAACGAGCAGTACTTC.

The chain employs TRBV7-9 and TRBJ1-1, with TRBD1 matching over 8 bases. Trimming took 0 bases from V and 1 from J; bases not matched to a gene: 7. CDR3 length: 17 residues. Germline V gene sequence: CDR1 SEHNR, CDR2 FQNEAQ (reference sequence). The chain's CDR3 is CASSLARGTGRNTEAFF. The CDR3 DNA sequence: TGTGCCAGCAGCTTAGCTAGGGGGACAGGAAGGAACACTGAAGCTTTCTTT.

The chain is built from TRBV18 and TRBJ2-5, with no clear D. Trimming removed 0 bases at V and 2 bases at J, with 10 bases between. This CDR3 spans 15 amino acids. Per germline, CDR1 KGHSH and CDR2 LQKENI. In DNA, the CDR3 is TGTGCCAGCTCACCACCGTTAGGGAAACAAGAGACCCAGTACTTC. Its translation is CASSPPLGKQETQYF.

The J gene is TRBJ1-3, the V gene TRBV19, with TRBD1 as a possible D gene (5 bases). V dropped 6 bases and J dropped 1 base, with 13 bases sitting between them. CDR1 is LNHDA and CDR2 is SQIVND in the germline V gene (reference sequence). The CDR3 sequence is 15 residues long. This chain's CDR3 is CASSRALNSGNTIYF. In DNA, the CDR3 is TGTGCCAGTAGCAGGGCCCTTAATTCTGGAAACACCATATATTTT.

The chain links TRBV27 to TRBJ2-1, with TRBD2 identical over 10 bases. The CDR3 extends over 15 amino acids. J gave up 9 bases and V 5 bases, and 10 bases lay outside the gene matches. Germline V lookup: CDR1 MNHEY, CDR2 SMNVEV (reference sequence). CDR3 in amino acids: CASSVLAGNYGEQFF. The CDR3 region has the DNA TGTGCCAGCAGTGTACTAGCGGGGAATTACGGTGAGCAGTTCTTC.

The rearrangement joins TRBV6-5 to TRBJ1-5; a possible D gene is TRBD1 (6 bases). There are 15 residues in the CDR3. Looked up from germline, CDR1 is MNHEY and CDR2 is SVGAGI. The V and J ends lost 5 bases and 6 bases respectively, with 17 bases between them. CDR3 protein: CASSQLVGGTQPQHF. CDR3 DNA: TGTGCCAGCAGTCAACTGGTAGGGGGGACTCAGCCCCAGCATTTT.

This rearrangement joins TRBV2 to TRBJ2-7; the match to TRBD1 covers 9 bases. CDR3 length: 15 amino acids. CDR1 is SNHLY, CDR2 FYNNEI, per germline. The junction had 4 bases not matched to a gene; V was cut back by 4 bases and J by 0 bases. CDR3 region: CASSGTGQGSYEQYF. The CDR3 DNA sequence: TGTGCCAGCAGTGGAACGGGACAGGGCTCCTACGAGCAGTACTTC.

The chain is built from TRBV6-2 or TRBV6-3 and TRBJ1-2, with D perhaps TRBD1 (5 bases). Looked up from germline, CDR1 is MNHEY and CDR2 is SVGEGT. Trimming left V 0 bases short and J 2 bases short, with 16 bases between. There are 17 residues in the CDR3. The CDR3 region is CASSYSPPTATNYGYTF. The CDR3 DNA reads TGTGCCAGCAGTTACTCGCCACCGACAGCCACCAACTATGGCTACACCTTC.

This chain links TRBV6-5 with TRBJ1-5, with D unclear. V gave up 8 bases and J gave up 0 bases, with 8 bases separating them. This CDR3 has 13 amino acids. Germline CDR1 MNHEY, CDR2 SVGAGI. CDR3 loop: CASGEYSNQPQHF. For the CDR3, the DNA is TGTGCCAGCGGGGAGTATAGCAATCAGCCCCAGCATTTT.

The chain couples TRBV2 to TRBJ2-7; D is perhaps TRBD1 (6 bases). The CDR3 is made up of 16 amino acids. In germline, CDR1 is SNHLY, CDR2 FYNNEI. The V end was cut by 8 bases, the J end by 6 bases, with 26 bases between. CDR3 DNA sequence: TGTGCCAGCGGGGATATAGCCTCCTACGTAGGGGGCGAGCAGTACTTC. Its protein product is CASGDIASYVGGEQYF.

The chain recombines TRBV5-6 with TRBJ1-6; no reliable D call. From germline, CDR1 is SGHDT and CDR2 YYEEEE. The CDR3 contains 16 residues. The V and J ends lost 0 bases and 9 bases respectively, with 16 bases between them. The CDR3 sequence is CASSLVATAGSSPLHF. The CDR3 bases are TGTGCCAGCAGCTTGGTGGCCACCGCTGGGAGTTCACCCCTCCACTTT.

This chain uses TRBV12-3 or TRBV12-4 with TRBJ2-5; no firm D call. The CDR3 sequence is 13 residues long. V was cut by 3 bases and J by 2 bases, with 7 bases left in between. The CDR3: CASSLVEQETQYF. The CDR3, as DNA: TGTGCCAGCAGTTTGGTGGAACAAGAGACCCAGTACTTC.

V is TRBV5-5 and J is TRBJ1-5, with unresolved D. The germline V gene encodes CDR1 SGHKS and CDR2 YYEKEE (reference sequence). V lost 4 bases to trimming and J lost 2 bases, with 10 bases between them. The CDR3 has 14 residues. CDR3 residues: CASSPSRRNQPQHF. CDR3 DNA: TGTGCCAGCAGCCCTTCTAGACGCAATCAGCCCCAGCATTTT.

This sequence joins TRBV6-5 and TRBJ2-1; no clear D. The CDR3 length is 12 residues. CDR1 and CDR2 from the germline V gene are MNHEY and SVGAGI. V was shortened by 5 bases and J by 7 bases, with 9 bases between the two germline ends. The CDR3 nucleotides are TGTGCCAGCAGTACCACCCGGAATGAGCAGTTCTTC. Its protein is CASSTTRNEQFF.

The V call is TRBV19, the J call TRBJ1-5; TRBD1 aligns across 9 bases. V gave up 6 bases and J gave up 4 bases; unmatched junction bases: 4. Germline V CDR1 and CDR2: LNHDA, SQIVND (reference sequence). CDR3 size: 14 residues. CDR3 nucleotide sequence: TGTGCCAGTAGCCCGACAGGGGGAAATCAGCCCCAGCATTTT. Translating it yields CASSPTGGNQPQHF. Using reference TRBV19 and TRBJ1-5 for the parts outside the CDR3, the full variable domain is DGGITQSPKYLFRKEGQNVTLSCEQNLNHDAMYWYRQDPGQGLRLIYYSQIVNDFQKGDIAEGYSVSREKKESFPLTVTSAQKNPTAFYLCASSPTGGNQPQHFGDGTRLSIL.

This chain joins TRBV19 and TRBJ1-1, with 8 bases matching TRBD1. The junction had 15 bases not matched to a gene; V was cut back by 6 bases and J by 6 bases. The germline gives CDR1 LNHDA, CDR2 SQIVND (reference sequence). CDR3 length: 16 amino acids. The CDR3 DNA sequence: TGTGCCAGTAGAAAAAACAGGGGGATGGGAGTATCTGAAGCTTTCTTT. It translates to CASRKNRGMGVSEAFF.

V gene TRBV7-3 combines with J gene TRBJ1-2; possible D gene TRBD1, 6 bases. This CDR3 comprises 16 residues. Germline CDR1 SGHTA, CDR2 FQGTGA. The V end lost 5 bases, the J end lost 6 bases, and 22 bases lay between the germline ends. The CDR3 nucleotides read TGTGCCAGCAGCCCACACCGGGACACTTCTATCCATGGCTACACCTTC. Its protein is CASSPHRDTSIHGYTF.

The gene calls are TRBV28 and TRBJ2-3; D is undetermined. CDR1 and CDR2 (germline): MDHEN, SYDVKM. The CDR3 spans 15 residues. The V gene lost 3 bases and the J gene lost 0 bases, with 10 bases spanning the gap. The CDR3 DNA reads as TGTGCCAGCAGTTTGGAGAATCCTAGCACAGATACGCAGTATTTT. Protein product: CASSLENPSTDTQYF.

The gene calls are TRBV2 and TRBJ2-1, with 7 bases matching TRBD1. J lost 3 bases, V lost 8 bases, and 7 bases had no gene match. Germline loops: CDR1 SNHLY, CDR2 FYNNEI. The CDR3 consists of 14 residues. The CDR3 DNA reads TGTGCCAGCGGAGGACAGGTGGTCTACAATGAGCAGTTCTTC. It yields the protein CASGGQVVYNEQFF.